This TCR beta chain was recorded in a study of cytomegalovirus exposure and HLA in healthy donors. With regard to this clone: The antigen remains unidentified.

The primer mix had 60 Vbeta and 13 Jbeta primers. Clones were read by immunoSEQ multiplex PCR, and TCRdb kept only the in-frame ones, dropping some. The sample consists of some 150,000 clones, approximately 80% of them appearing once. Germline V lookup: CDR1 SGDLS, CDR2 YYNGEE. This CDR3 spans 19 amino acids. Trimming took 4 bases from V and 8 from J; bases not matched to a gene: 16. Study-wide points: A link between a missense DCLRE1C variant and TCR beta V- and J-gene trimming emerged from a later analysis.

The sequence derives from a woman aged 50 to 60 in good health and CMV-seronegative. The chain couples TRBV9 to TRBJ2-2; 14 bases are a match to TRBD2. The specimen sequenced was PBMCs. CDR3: CASSRRGRPGLAGEGELFF. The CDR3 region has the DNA TGTGCCAGCAGCCGCAGGGGACGACCGGGACTAGCGGGAGAGGGGGAGCTGTTTTTT.